The 16 T cell receptor beta chains below were found in one sample sequenced in a study of identical twins. MiXCR, applied by TCRdb to the 5' RACE reads, yields one record per CDR3 protein. The sample holds 500,000 to 600,000 distinct CDR3 sequences; 22% are singletons and the top ten take 0.75% to 0.95%. This sample also belongs to another study, concerning T cells expressing NK-cell markers.

Sample: CD4+ T cells sorted from blood. These TCRs come from a woman under 30 in good health.

There are a few counts of this clonotype. This chain links TRBV20-1 with TRBJ2-1; D remains ambiguous. The CDR3 has 13 amino acids. V dropped 1 base and J dropped 7 bases, with 11 bases sitting between them. Germline V CDR1 and CDR2: DFQATT, SNEGSKA (reference sequence). CDR3 in DNA: TGCAGTGCTAGAGGGCCCGTCGTAAATGAGCAGTTCTTC. Protein sequence: CSARGPVVNEQFF.

This clonotype has more than one count but fewer than ten. V usage is TRBV5-1 and J usage is TRBJ2-7; TRBD1 matches 7 bases. The CDR3 is 15 amino acids. CDR1 SGHRS and CDR2 YFSETQ come from the germline V gene. With V trimmed by 2 bases and J by 3 bases, 8 bases remained unmatched. The CDR3 loop is CASSLWVGGGYEQYF. CDR3 bases: TGCGCCAGCAGCTTATGGGTAGGGGGCGGCTACGAGCAGTACTTC.

This clonotype showed up just a few times. The genes are TRBV20-1 and TRBJ2-3; maybe TRBD2 (6 bases). Germline V CDR1 and CDR2: DFQATT, SNEGSKA (reference sequence). The CDR3 length is 15 residues. Trimming took 3 bases from V and 3 from J, leaving 16 bases between them. This chain's CDR3 is CSARAPGRETDTQYF. The CDR3 DNA sequence: TGCAGTGCTAGGGCCCCCGGGCGGGAAACAGATACGCAGTATTTT.

This clonotype has a handful of counts. This chain joins TRBV12-3 or TRBV12-4 and TRBJ1-6; possible D gene TRBD1, 5 bases. CDR3 length: 14 residues. V lost 7 bases, J lost 5 bases, and 12 bases lay in between. Here the CDR3 DNA reads TGTGCCAGCACCAGGCAGGGCCATAATTCACCCCTCCACTTT. The encoded protein is CASTRQGHNSPLHF.

V gene TRBV21-1 combines with J gene TRBJ2-7; TRBD2 is the table's D call, not checked against the DNA. TRBV21-1 is tagged as a pseudogene. This CDR3 contains 14 residues. CDR3 sequence (DNA): TGTGCCAGCAGACTAGCGATACAGTCCTACGAGCAGTACTTC. Translation: CASRLAIQSYEQYF.

The V call is TRBV21-1, the J call TRBJ2-3; whether TRBD2, the table's D call, matches the DNA was not checked. TRBV21-1 counts as a pseudogene. This CDR3 has 13 residues. The CDR3 sequence is CASSPRQGHTQYF. The CDR3 region has the DNA TGTGCCAGCAGCCCGCGCCAGGGCCACACGCAGTATTTT.

This clonotype was picked up a small number of times. CDR3 DNA: TGTGCCAGCAGTGGCCGGAGGTACAATGAGCAGTTCTTC. It is translated as CASSGRRYNEQFF. The V call is TRBV27, the J call TRBJ2-1; possible D gene TRBD2, 5 bases. The V and J ends lost 5 bases and 4 bases respectively, with 9 bases between them. Germline V lookup: CDR1 MNHEY, CDR2 SMNVEV (reference sequence). CDR3 length equals 13 residues.

This clonotype was seen only a few times. The chain employs TRBV5-1 and TRBJ2-5; TRBD1 aligns across 9 bases. Germline V gives CDR1 SGHRS, CDR2 YFSETQ. CDR3 length: 15 amino acids. Trimming at V came to 4 bases and at J to 5 bases, leaving 9 bases not matched to a gene. Here the CDR3 reads CASSQGGTGSETQYF. For the CDR3, the DNA is TGCGCCAGCAGCCAGGGGGGGACAGGGTCCGAGACCCAGTACTTC.

This clonotype appeared a few times. The chain has TRBV20-1 and TRBJ1-4, with 8 bases aligning to TRBD1. J lost 6 bases, V lost 3 bases, and 6 bases had no gene match. The CDR3 is 14 amino acids. The V gene's germline CDR1 is DFQATT and CDR2 SNEGSKA (reference sequence). Here the CDR3 DNA reads TGCAGTGCTAGCAGACAGGGGTTTCATGAAAAACTGTTTTTT. Amino acid sequence: CSASRQGFHEKLFF.

CDR3 residues: CASRPTGSSGAFF. Written as DNA, the CDR3 is TGTGCCAGCAGGCCGACAGGGTCGTCCGGGGCTTTCTTT. The chain employs TRBV6-1 and TRBJ1-1; 7 positions match TRBD1. Germline CDR1 MNHNS, CDR2 SASEGT. CDR3 length equals 13 residues. J gave up 11 bases and V 6 bases, and 12 bases lay outside the gene matches.

The V and J genes are TRBV20-1 and TRBJ2-5; no clear D gene. The V end lost 3 bases, the J end lost 0 bases, and 5 bases lay between the germline ends. Germline V gene data show CDR1 as DFQATT and CDR2 as SNEGSKA (reference sequence). This CDR3 is built from 12 residues. CDR3 in amino acids: CSASQYQETQYF. The CDR3 DNA reads as TGCAGTGCTAGTCAGTACCAAGAGACCCAGTACTTC.

The chain carries TRBV4-1 and TRBJ2-7; tentatively, D is TRBD2 (5 bases). V was shortened by 0 bases and J by 3 bases, with 12 bases between the two germline ends. Germline V gene data show CDR1 as MGHRA and CDR2 as YSYEKL. The CDR3 spans 15 residues. The CDR3 protein is CASSQDRVGSYEQYF. The CDR3 coding sequence is TGCGCCAGCAGCCAAGATCGGGTTGGGAGCTACGAGCAGTACTTC.

This clonotype occurred many times. The gene calls are TRBV29-1 and TRBJ1-2; possibly TRBD1 for D (6 bases). The germline CDR1 and CDR2 sequences are SQVTM and ANQGSEA. V gave up 7 bases and J gave up 4 bases, with 16 bases separating them. The CDR3 is 13 amino acids. The CDR3 reads CSAGSDSRYGYTF. The CDR3 nucleotides are TGCAGCGCTGGATCGGACAGCCGCTATGGCTACACCTTC.

This clonotype showed up many times. The chain carries TRBV27 and TRBJ1-2; weak D call: TRBD1 (6 bases). The ends were cut back, 6 bases at V and 4 bases at J, with 9 bases in the middle. CDR1 and CDR2 from the germline V gene are MNHEY and SMNVEV (reference sequence). This CDR3 region has 12 residues. The CDR3 protein is CASRQGRYGYTF. In DNA form, the CDR3 reads TGTGCCAGCAGGCAGGGGCGCTATGGCTACACCTTC.

The chain carries TRBV15 and TRBJ1-1; 8 nucleotides match TRBD1. This CDR3 spans 15 amino acids. V trimming: 3 bases; J trimming: 5 bases; junction bases outside the gene matches: 8. Germline V gene lookup returns CDR1 LNHNV and CDR2 YYDKDF (reference sequence). CDR3 in amino acids: CATSSDRGRRTEAFF. The CDR3 DNA reads TGTGCCACCAGCAGTGACAGGGGTAGACGGACTGAAGCTTTCTTT.

The sample holds many counts of this clonotype. The chain is built from TRBV20-1 and TRBJ2-1, with D perhaps TRBD1 (6 bases). The V gene lost 5 bases and the J gene lost 7 bases, with 24 bases spanning the gap. The CDR3 is made up of 16 amino acids. Germline assignment: CDR1 DFQATT and CDR2 SNEGSKA (reference sequence). This CDR3 reads CSADRIGGNIGNEQFF. CDR3 nucleotides: TGCAGTGCTGACAGGATAGGGGGAAATATTGGGAATGAGCAGTTCTTC.